The text below deals with one T cell receptor (beta chain). Participant-reported clinical history was the basis for cohort assignment. The protocol was immunoSEQ multiplex PCR, while the TCRdb copy is restricted to in-frame clones and leaves out a portion. The sample gives roughly 190,000 clones, approximately 84% of which show up once; approximately 3% is in the top ten. The CDR3 runs 14 residues. Germline-derived CDR1 and CDR2 are LGHDT and YNNKEL (reference sequence). V was pared by 1 base and J by 1 base, with 6 bases between. The record originates from a study of blood T cell repertoires in COVID-19.

This receptor was identified in a woman in her thirties who had recovered from COVID-19. The chain joins TRBV3-1 (or the pseudogene TRBV3-2) to TRBJ2-3; no reliable D call. Sequenced sample: PBMCs or T cells enriched from blood (not recorded which). CDR3 bases: TGTGCCAGCAGCCAAGCTAGTCGCACAGATACGCAGTATTTT. It encodes CASSQASRTDTQYF.